The subject of this entry is one TCR beta chain. Antigen: not known. The unexposed donors gave CD4+ T cells in about 2010-2019, prior to COVID-19. After about ten days of culture, CD4+ T cells were isolated. CDR3 length: 16 residues. Trimming removed 4 bases from V and 2 bases from J; junction bases left unmatched: 7. The V gene's germline CDR1 is SGHNT and CDR2 YYREEE (reference sequence). Here immunoSEQ multiplex PCR was the method, and the copy in TCRdb shows in-frame clones only, minus some. The table has tens of thousands of clones, about 70% seen once. The sample originates from a study of CD4 T cells in relation to SARS-CoV-2 and coronaviruses. Study-wide background: After 10 to 11 days of antigen culture, PBMC TCR beta CDR3s were sequenced.

Notes on the study in general: Samples before the pandemic and after infection were not matched within any donor.

The receptor's source is a human donor in good health. The specimen sequenced was CD4+ T cells from PBMCs, cultured in vitro. The V and J genes are TRBV5-4 and TRBJ2-3; 10 nucleotides agree with TRBD1. The CDR3 nucleotides read TGTGCCAGCAGCCAGGGACAGGGGACTTACACAGATACGCAGTATTTT. Protein sequence: CASSQGQGTYTDTQYF.